One and the same sample provided the 2 T cell receptor beta chains below, sequenced in a study of shared clonotypes between healthy human individuals. The naive CD8 subset, CD45RO-negative cells positively selected for CCR7, excluded terminally differentiated effector memory CD45RA+ cells. Sequenced by immunoSEQ multiplex PCR; TCRdb stores in-frame clones only, minus some. The table lists under 850,000 clones, more than 85% of them singletons. Sequencing was done on a sample of naive CD8+ T cells sorted from blood. The receptors here all came from a man aged 25 to 40 in good health.

The chain joins TRBV7-8 to TRBJ2-4; D remains ambiguous. The V end was cut by 2 bases, the J end by 2 bases, with 13 bases between. CDR1 is SGHVS and CDR2 is FQNEAQ in the germline V gene. There are 16 residues in the CDR3. CDR3 region: CASSLLRVGPKNIQYF. The CDR3 DNA reads as TGTGCCAGCAGCTTATTAAGGGTAGGGCCCAAAAACATTCAGTACTTC.

The rearrangement links TRBV2 to TRBJ1-5, with a possible D match to TRBD1 (6 bases). This CDR3 is built from 16 residues. The V end was cut by 3 bases, the J end by 4 bases, with 16 bases between. In germline, CDR1 is SNHLY, CDR2 FYNNEI. CDR3 loop: CASSETGRGQNQPQHF. The CDR3 DNA reads as TGTGCCAGCAGTGAGACAGGTCGGGGACAAAATCAGCCCCAGCATTTT.